These 2 T cell receptor beta chains originate from one sample sequenced in a study of cytomegalovirus exposure and HLA in healthy donors. PCR was performed using 60 Vbeta and 13 Jbeta primers. TCRdb's table, derived via immunoSEQ multiplex PCR, lists solely in-frame clones and lacks some. Counted here are under 100,000 clones, 65% to 85% occurring once; the ten biggest clones make up around 3.4%. Sequencing used PBMCs. The receptors come from a man aged 45-65 years in good health and CMV-seronegative.

A note on this clone: One end of the junction fails to match germline, which may point to a read error. The chain joins TRBV7-7 to TRBJ1-3; D remains ambiguous. This CDR3 has 13 residues. Germline CDR1 SSHAT, CDR2 FNYEAQ (reference sequence). CDR3: CASSPGEGNTIYF. DNA of the CDR3: TGTGCTAGCAGCCCCGGGGAGGGAAACACCATATATTTT. Combining the CDR3 with reference TRBV7-7 and TRBJ1-3 gives the whole variable domain GAGVSQSPRYKVTKRGQDVTLRCDPISSHATLYWYQQALGQGPEFLTYFNYEAQPDKSGLPSDRFSAERPEGSISTLTIQRTEQRDSAMYRCASSPGEGNTIYFGEGSWLTVV.

The rearrangement uses TRBV5-1 and TRBJ2-5; 7 positions match TRBD1. The germline V gene encodes CDR1 SGHRS and CDR2 YFSETQ. The CDR3 extends over 13 amino acids. The trim removed 1 base at V and 3 bases at J, leaving 0 bases unmatched. The DNA for the CDR3 is TGCGCCAGCAGCTTGACAGGGGAAGAGACCCAGTACTTC. This codes for CASSLTGEETQYF.